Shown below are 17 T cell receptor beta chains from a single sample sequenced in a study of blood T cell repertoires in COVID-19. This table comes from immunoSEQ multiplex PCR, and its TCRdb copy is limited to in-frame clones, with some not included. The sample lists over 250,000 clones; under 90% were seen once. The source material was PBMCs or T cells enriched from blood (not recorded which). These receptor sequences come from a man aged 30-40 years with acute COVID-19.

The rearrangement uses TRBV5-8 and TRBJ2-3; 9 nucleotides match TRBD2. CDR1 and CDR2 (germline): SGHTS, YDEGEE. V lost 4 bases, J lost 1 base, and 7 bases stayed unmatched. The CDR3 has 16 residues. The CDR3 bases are TGTGCCAGCAGCGCAACCCGGACTAGCGGCACAGATACGCAGTATTTT. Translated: CASSATRTSGTDTQYF.

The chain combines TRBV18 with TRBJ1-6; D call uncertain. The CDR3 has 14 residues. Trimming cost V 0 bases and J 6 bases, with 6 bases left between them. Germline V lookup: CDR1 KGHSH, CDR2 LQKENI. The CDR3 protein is CASSPPTSNSPLHF. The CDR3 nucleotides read TGTGCCAGCTCACCACCCACTAGTAATTCACCCCTCCACTTT.

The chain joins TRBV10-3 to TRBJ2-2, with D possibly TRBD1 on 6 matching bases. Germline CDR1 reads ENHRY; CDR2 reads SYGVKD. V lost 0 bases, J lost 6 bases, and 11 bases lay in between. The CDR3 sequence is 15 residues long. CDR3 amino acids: CAISESKQGAGELFF. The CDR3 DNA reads TGTGCCATCAGTGAGTCGAAACAGGGTGCCGGGGAGCTGTTTTTT.

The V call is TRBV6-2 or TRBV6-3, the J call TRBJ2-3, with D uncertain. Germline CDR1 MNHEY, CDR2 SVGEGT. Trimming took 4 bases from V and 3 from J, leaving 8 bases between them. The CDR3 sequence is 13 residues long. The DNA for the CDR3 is TGTGCCAGCAGTTCCCCTAGGACAGATACGCAGTATTTT. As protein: CASSSPRTDTQYF.

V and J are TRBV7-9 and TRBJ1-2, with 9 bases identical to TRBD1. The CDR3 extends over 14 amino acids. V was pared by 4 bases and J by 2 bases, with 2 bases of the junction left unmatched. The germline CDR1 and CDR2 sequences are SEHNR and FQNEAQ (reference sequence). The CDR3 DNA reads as TGTGCCAGCAGCTCCGGGACAGGGAACTATGGCTACACCTTC. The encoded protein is CASSSGTGNYGYTF.

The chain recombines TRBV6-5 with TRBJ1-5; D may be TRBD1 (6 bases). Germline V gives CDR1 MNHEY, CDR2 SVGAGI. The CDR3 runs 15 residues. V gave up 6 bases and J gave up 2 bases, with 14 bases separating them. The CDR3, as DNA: TGTGCCAGCAGGCCTGGGGGGGCGGGCAATCAGCCCCAGCATTTT. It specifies CASRPGGAGNQPQHF.

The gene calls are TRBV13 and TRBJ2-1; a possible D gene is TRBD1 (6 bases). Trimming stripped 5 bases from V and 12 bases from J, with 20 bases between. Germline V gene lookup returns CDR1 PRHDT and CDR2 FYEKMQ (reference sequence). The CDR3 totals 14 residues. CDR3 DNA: TGTGCCAGCAGCCCGACAACAGGGACCCATGGGCAGTTCTTC. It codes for CASSPTTGTHGQFF. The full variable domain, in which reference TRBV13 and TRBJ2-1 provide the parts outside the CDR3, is AAGVIQSPRHLIKEKRETATLKCYPIPRHDTVYWYQQGPGQDPQFLISFYEKMQSDKGSIPDRFSAQQFSDYHSELNMSSLELGDSALYFCASSPTTGTHGQFFGPGTRLTVL.

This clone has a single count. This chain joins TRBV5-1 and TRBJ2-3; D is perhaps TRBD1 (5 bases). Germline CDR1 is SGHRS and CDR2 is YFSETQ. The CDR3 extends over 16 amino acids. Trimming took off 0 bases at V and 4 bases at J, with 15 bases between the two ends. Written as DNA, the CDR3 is TGCGCCAGCAGCTTGGGATTAAAGGGGTTTTCAGATACGCAGTATTTT. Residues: CASSLGLKGFSDTQYF.

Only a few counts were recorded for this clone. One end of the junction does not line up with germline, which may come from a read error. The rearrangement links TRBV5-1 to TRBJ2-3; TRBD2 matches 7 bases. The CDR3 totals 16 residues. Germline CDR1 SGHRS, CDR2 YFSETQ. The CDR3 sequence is CASSLGDLAVTDTQYF. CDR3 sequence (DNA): TGTGCCAGCAGCTTGGGCGATCTAGCGGTCACAGATACGCAGTATTTT.

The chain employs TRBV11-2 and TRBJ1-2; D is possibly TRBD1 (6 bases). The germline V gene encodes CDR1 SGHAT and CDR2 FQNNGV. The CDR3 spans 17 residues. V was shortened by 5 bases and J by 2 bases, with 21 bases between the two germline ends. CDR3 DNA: TGTGCCAGCAGCGCACGATGGAACAGGGAATCAAACTATGGCTACACCTTC. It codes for CASSARWNRESNYGYTF.

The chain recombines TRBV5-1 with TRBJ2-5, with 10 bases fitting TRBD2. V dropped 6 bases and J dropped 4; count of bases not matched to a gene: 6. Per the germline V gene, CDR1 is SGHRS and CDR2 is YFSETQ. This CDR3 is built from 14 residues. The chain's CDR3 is CASNLAGVGETQYF. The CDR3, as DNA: TGCGCCAGCAACCTAGCGGGGGTAGGAGAGACCCAGTACTTC.

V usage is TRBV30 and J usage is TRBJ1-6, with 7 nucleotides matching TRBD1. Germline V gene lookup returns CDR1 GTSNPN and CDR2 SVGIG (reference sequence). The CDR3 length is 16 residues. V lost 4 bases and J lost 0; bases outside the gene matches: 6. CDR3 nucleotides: TGTGCCTGGAAACAGGGGAGGAGCTCCTATAATTCACCCCTCCACTTT. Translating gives CAWKQGRSSYNSPLHF.

CDR3 in amino acids: CASSPIPTIRGTDTQYF. In DNA form, the CDR3 reads TGTGCCAGCAGCCCAATTCCAACTATCAGAGGCACAGATACGCAGTATTTT. The gene calls are TRBV7-8 and TRBJ2-3; D not certain. The CDR3 consists of 17 residues. CDR1 and CDR2 from the germline V gene are SGHVS and FQNEAQ. V was shortened by 5 bases and J by 1 base, with 19 bases between the two germline ends.

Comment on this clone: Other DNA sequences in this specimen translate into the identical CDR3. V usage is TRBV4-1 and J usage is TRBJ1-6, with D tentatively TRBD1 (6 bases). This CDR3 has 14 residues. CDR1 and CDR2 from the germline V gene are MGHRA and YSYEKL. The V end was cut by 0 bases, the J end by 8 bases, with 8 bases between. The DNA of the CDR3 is TGCGCCAGCAGCCAAGAACAGGGAGATTCACCCCTCCACTTT. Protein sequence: CASSQEQGDSPLHF.

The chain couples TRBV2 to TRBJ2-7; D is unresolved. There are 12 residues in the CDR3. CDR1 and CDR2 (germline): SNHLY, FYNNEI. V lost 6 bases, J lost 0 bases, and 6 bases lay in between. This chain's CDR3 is CASRASSYEQYV. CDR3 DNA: TGTGCCAGCAGGGCCAGCTCCTACGAGCAGTACGTC.

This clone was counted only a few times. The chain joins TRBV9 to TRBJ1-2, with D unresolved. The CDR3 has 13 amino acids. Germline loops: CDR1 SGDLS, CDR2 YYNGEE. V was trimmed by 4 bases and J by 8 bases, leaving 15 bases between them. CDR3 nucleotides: TGTGCCAGCAGCCCACAGATCGGGGAAGGCTACACCTTC. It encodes CASSPQIGEGYTF.

CDR3 amino acids: CASSPAGTFPSGYTF. The CDR3 region has the DNA TGTGCCAGCAGCCCGGCCGGGACATTCCCTAGTGGCTACACCTTC. The V gene is TRBV6-5, the J gene TRBJ1-2; D possibly corresponds to TRBD1 (6 bases). With 6 bases removed from V and 7 bases from J, the gap between germline ends came to 21 bases. The V gene's germline CDR1 is MNHEY and CDR2 SVGAGI. The CDR3 length is 15 residues.